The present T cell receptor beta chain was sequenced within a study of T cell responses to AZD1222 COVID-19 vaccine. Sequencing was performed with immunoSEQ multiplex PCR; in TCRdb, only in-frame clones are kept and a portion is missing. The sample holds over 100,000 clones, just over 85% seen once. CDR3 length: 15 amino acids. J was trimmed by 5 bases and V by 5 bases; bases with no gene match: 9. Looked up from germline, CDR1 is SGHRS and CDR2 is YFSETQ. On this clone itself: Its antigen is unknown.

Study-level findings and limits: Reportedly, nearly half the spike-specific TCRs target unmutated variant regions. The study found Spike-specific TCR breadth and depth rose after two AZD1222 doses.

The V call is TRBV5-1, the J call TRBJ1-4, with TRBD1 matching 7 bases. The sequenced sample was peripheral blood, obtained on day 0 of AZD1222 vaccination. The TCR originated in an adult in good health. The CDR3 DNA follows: TGCGCCAGCAGTTCCCGACAGGGCGTAAATGAAAAACTGTTTTTT. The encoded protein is CASSSRQGVNEKLFF.